The text below deals with one TCR beta chain. Its antigen is still unknown. One base away there is no much larger clone; base qualities are not given. Healthy HIV-negative adults with no recently reported acute infections or vaccinations were included as donors. All donors were Caucasian adults living in Nashville, Tennessee, USA. CD4+ T cells were enriched by magnetic negative selection; naive cells were then positively selected on CD45RA, and the negative fraction formed the memory subset. Blood was obtained by leukapheresis, after which PBMCs were separated by Ficoll-Histopaque density gradient centrifugation and cryopreserved in liquid nitrogen vapor phase. Purity and quantity of every magnetically sorted T cell population were checked by analytical flow cytometry. Genomic DNA was isolated from every sorted fraction and measured by UV absorbance on a Nanodrop 2000c. The CDR3 numbers 14 residues from cysteine through phenylalanine. Only the CDR3 region is kept as DNA, spanning 42 bases read in frame from base 1. V is shortened by 4 bases, J by 0 bases, and the region joining them spans 10 bases. CDR1 and CDR2, looked up from the germline V gene, are SGHDT and YYEEEE.

These data come from a study of shared clonotypes between healthy human individuals (dated by TCRdb to between 2020 and 2021). A note on the overall study: The cohort comprised two women and three men aged 18 to 49 years. Libraries were prepared and TCR repertoires were sequenced by different laboratories using diverse techniques, in order to increase sequencing depth and limit assay-specific biases. Each donor's leukapheresis produced roughly between roughly 0.9 and 8.9 billion PBMCs. The study deeply sequenced blood TCR repertoires of about five healthy adults to estimate repertoire size and the extent of clonotype sharing between individuals. For each donor, CD4 naive and CD4 memory were each run on three plates, CD8 naive on two plates, and CD8 memory on one plate.

Using the deep immunoSEQ assay, multiplex PCR amplified TCR CDR3 regions from genomic DNA. Extracted genomic DNA from each cell subset was distributed evenly across all wells of several immunoSEQ 96-well plates, and each plate was treated as a replicate. For sorted subsets, each replicate PCR was loaded with approximately 200 ng genomic DNA, equivalent to 25,000 to 35,000 T cell genomes. The purified libraries were quantified using a Qubit 3.0 fluorometer, sized with a Bioanalyzer 2100, and then quantified again using the KAPA Library Quantification kit. A separate single-read 150-cycle Illumina NextSeq 550 flow cell was used to sequence each immunoSEQ 96-well plate. For the original study's pipeline: Because only junctional sequences without quality scores were contained in the immunoSEQ output, filtering matching that applied to full-length reads could not be performed. Sequences were annotated with PyIR, a Python wrapper for IgBLAST v1.9, and V/J genes and CDR3 were assigned using IMGT germline references. Reads with weak V/J assignments (E-value above 1e-6), missing CDR3, stop codons, out-of-frame junctions, or ambiguous translated residues were removed. A V3J clonotype was defined by an identical inferred V gene, J gene, and CDR3 amino acid sequence. The percentage overlap between two repertoires was calculated by dividing the number of shared unique clonotypes by the size of the smaller repertoire. Three approaches were used to assess repertoire richness: RTK rarefaction, the Chao1 estimator, and Recon v2.1 estimates of unobserved clonotypes. OLGA was used to compute generation probabilities for all TCRbeta clonotypes that the gDNA method yielded from four donors. Drawn from immuneACCESS, this table holds only the in-frame rearrangements with V and J called that TCRdb kept. Clones are partly lost; checked studies trace under half to an unresolved V gene and leave the rest unexplained. The D gene and trimming were derived from the DNA, and the V and J assignments and clone size from that table. Counted in this sample were 2.3 million or so clones; about 92% of them appeared once. Of the sample, 0.39% falls within the top ten clones.

Study-wide findings and limitations: About 5% of naive CD4, roughly 3.6% of naive CD8, approximately 2.2% of memory CD4, and roughly 0.4% of memory CD8 clonotypes were shared across a few donors. Naive subsets generally had larger estimated clonotype richness than memory subsets did. Higher generation probabilities were observed for clonotypes shared by all four sorted-subset donors than for non-shared clonotypes. Even with the large sequencing depth, rarefaction of the sorted-subset datasets indicated that sequencing was incomplete. Because the study included only a small number of donors, the genetic and exposure-history diversity represented was limited. Based on pairwise subsampling, the degree of clonotype sharing among donors was expected to be affected by sequencing depth. Sampling was restricted to blood, and TCR repertoires in tissues likely differ from the TCR repertoires found in blood.

The receptor was derived from a man between 18 and 29 years old in good health. Some clones in this sample may be carry-over from other donors' samples. The rearranged chain carries TRBV5-6 and TRBJ1-1; a confident D gene designation cannot be given. The material sequenced was naive CD4+ T cells from PBMCs. What the cell subset or site label conveys for this sample: CD45RA+ positively selected. In nucleotide form, the sequence is TGTGCCAGCAGCCCCCTACAGTTGAACACTGAAGCTTTCTTT. The translation is CASSPLQLNTEAFF.